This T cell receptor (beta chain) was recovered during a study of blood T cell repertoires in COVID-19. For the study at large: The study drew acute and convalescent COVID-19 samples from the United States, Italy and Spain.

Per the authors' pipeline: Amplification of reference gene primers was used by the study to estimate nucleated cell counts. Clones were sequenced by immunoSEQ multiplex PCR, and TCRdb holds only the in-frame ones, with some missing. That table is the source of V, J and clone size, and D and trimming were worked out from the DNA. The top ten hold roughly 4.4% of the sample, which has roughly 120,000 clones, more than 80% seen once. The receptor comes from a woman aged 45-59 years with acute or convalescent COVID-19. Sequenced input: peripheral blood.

Here the CDR3 reads CASSPSGTGGFEAFF. The DNA of the CDR3 is TGTGCCAGCTCACCGAGCGGGACAGGGGGTTTTGAAGCTTTCTTT. The chain is built from TRBV18 and TRBJ1-1; 11 bases are shared with TRBD1. CDR3 length: 15 amino acids. Germline assignment: CDR1 KGHSH and CDR2 LQKENI. V was pared by 3 bases and J by 7 bases, with 7 bases of the junction left unmatched.